This passage covers 13 T cell receptor beta chains from one sample sequenced in a study of cytomegalovirus exposure and HLA in healthy donors. PCR amplification relied on 60 Vbeta primers (plus 13 Jbeta primers). Method: immunoSEQ multiplex PCR; TCRdb's copy keeps in-frame clones and lacks some. The sample contains about 200,000 clones, roughly 85% of which appear only once. The sequenced sample was PBMCs. These receptors came from a male donor in good health and CMV-seronegative.

The chain links TRBV5-8 to TRBJ1-1; D is unclear. This CDR3 contains 16 residues. Looked up from germline, CDR1 is SGHTS and CDR2 is YDEGEE. The V and J ends lost 8 bases and 0 bases respectively, with 20 bases between them. This CDR3 is CAREASRLIMNTEAFF. CDR3 nucleotide sequence: TGTGCCAGGGAGGCGTCTAGGTTGATCATGAACACTGAAGCTTTCTTT.

The chain joins TRBV4-2 to TRBJ1-1, with a possible D match to TRBD1 (6 bases). Germline values: CDR1 LGHNA, CDR2 YNFKEQ. There are 15 residues in the CDR3. V lost 2 bases, J lost 4 bases, and 14 bases lay in between. CDR3 sequence: CASSQLEQGSTEAFF. The CDR3 nucleotides are TGTGCCAGCAGCCAATTAGAACAGGGTTCCACTGAAGCTTTCTTT.

J is TRBJ2-7 and V is TRBV2; D not certain. Germline-derived CDR1 and CDR2 are SNHLY and FYNNEI. Trimming cost V 4 bases and J 4 bases, with 17 bases left between them. The CDR3 sequence is 15 residues long. The CDR3: CASSARHTRKYEQYF. The CDR3 DNA sequence: TGTGCCAGCAGTGCACGACATACCCGGAAATACGAGCAGTACTTC.

The chain couples TRBV10-1 to TRBJ2-7; maybe TRBD1 (6 bases). The germline V gene encodes CDR1 WNHNN and CDR2 SYGVQD (reference sequence). V gave up 2 bases and J gave up 9 bases, with 11 bases separating them. CDR3 length equals 12 residues. CDR3 sequence: CASSEDRQGQYF. The CDR3 region has the DNA TGCGCCAGCAGTGAGGACAGGCAGGGGCAGTACTTC.

V and J are TRBV7-2 and TRBJ2-1; 8 bases are shared with TRBD2. V was pared by 8 bases and J by 4 bases, with 10 bases of the junction left unmatched. Looked up from germline, CDR1 is SGHTA and CDR2 is FQGNSA. The CDR3 is 15 amino acids. CDR3 protein: CASGAGVPDYNEQFF. The CDR3 nucleotides are TGTGCCAGCGGAGCGGGGGTCCCCGATTACAATGAGCAGTTCTTC.

The V and J genes are TRBV9 and TRBJ1-5, with 7 bases identical to TRBD1. The germline V gene has CDR1 SGDLS and CDR2 YYNGEE. The V gene end was trimmed by 2 bases and the J gene end by 7 bases; junction bases not matched to a gene: 3. The CDR3 is 13 residues long. The CDR3 spells CASSVQGDQPQHF. The CDR3 nucleotides read TGTGCCAGCAGCGTCCAGGGGGACCAGCCCCAGCATTTT.

In its sample, this clone was seen once. The gene calls are TRBV29-1 and TRBJ1-2, with a weak D call TRBD1 (6 bases). CDR3 length equals 15 residues. Trimming pared 0 bases from V and 3 bases from J, leaving 14 bases between. Germline V lookup: CDR1 SQVTM, CDR2 ANQGSEA. Here the CDR3 reads CSVEDPRGFDYGYTF. The CDR3 DNA sequence: TGCAGCGTTGAAGACCCCAGGGGCTTTGACTATGGCTACACCTTC.

The chain couples TRBV19 to TRBJ2-2; D is possibly TRBD2 (5 bases). Germline V gene sequence: CDR1 LNHDA, CDR2 SQIVND (reference sequence). CDR3 length: 13 amino acids. The V end was cut by 11 bases, the J end by 4 bases, with 14 bases between. The CDR3 nucleotides are TGTGCCTCTAAGGCGAGCGGCACCGGGGAGCTGTTTTTT. It translates to CASKASGTGELFF.

The J gene is TRBJ2-2, the V gene TRBV19, with 9 bases that match TRBD1. CDR1 is LNHDA, CDR2 SQIVND, per germline (reference sequence). Trimming took 7 bases from V and 3 from J; bases not matched to a gene: 6. The CDR3 is made up of 15 amino acids. The CDR3 loop reads CASNHGTGYTGELFF. The CDR3 DNA reads TGTGCCAGTAACCACGGGACAGGGTACACCGGGGAGCTGTTTTTT. The variable domain in full, completed from reference TRBV19 and TRBJ2-2, reads DGGITQSPKYLFRKEGQNVTLSCEQNLNHDAMYWYRQDPGQGLRLIYYSQIVNDFQKGDIAEGYSVSREKKESFPLTVTSAQKNPTAFYLCASNHGTGYTGELFFGEGSRLTVL.

The chain carries TRBV5-1 and TRBJ1-6; 9 bases agree with TRBD1. CDR3 length: 15 residues. The V and J ends lost 0 bases and 8 bases, in that order; junction bases with no gene match: 3. Germline-derived CDR1 and CDR2 are SGHRS and YFSETQ. CDR3 in amino acids: CASSLEGQGHSPLHF. The CDR3 nucleotides read TGCGCCAGCAGCTTGGAAGGACAGGGGCATTCACCCCTCCACTTT.

V and J are TRBV9 and TRBJ1-2; TRBD1 aligns across 9 bases. The CDR3 is made up of 15 amino acids. The V segment lost 3 bases and the J segment 0 bases; nucleotides outside the gene matches: 3. Per germline, CDR1 SGDLS and CDR2 YYNGEE. The DNA of the CDR3 is TGTGCCAGCAGCGACCGGACAGGGGCTAACTATGGCTACACCTTC. Its translation is CASSDRTGANYGYTF.

The gene calls are TRBV19 and TRBJ2-1; 10 bases agree with TRBD2. The germline V gene has CDR1 LNHDA and CDR2 SQIVND (reference sequence). V gave up 8 bases and J gave up 4 bases; unmatched junction bases: 14. The CDR3 is made up of 17 amino acids. CDR3 DNA: TGTGCCAGTTCCCTAGCGGGAGCTCACCCCGCTTACAATGAGCAGTTCTTC. Encoded protein: CASSLAGAHPAYNEQFF.

The rearrangement uses TRBV6-4 and TRBJ2-1, with 9 nucleotides matching TRBD2. The CDR3 runs 15 residues. V was clipped by 2 bases and J by 4 bases; unmatched bases: 3. Germline CDR1 is MRHNA and CDR2 is SNTAGT. This chain's CDR3 is CASSDTAGGYNEQFF. The CDR3 DNA sequence: TGTGCCAGCAGTGACACAGCGGGGGGATACAATGAGCAGTTCTTC.